Below are 21 T cell receptor beta chains sequenced from a single sample in a study of blood T cell repertoires in COVID-19. This table comes from immunoSEQ multiplex PCR, and its TCRdb copy is limited to in-frame clones, with some not included. Among more than 95,000 clones, approximately 82% were seen once, and the ten largest hold just under 7.5%. Sequencing was done on a sample of peripheral blood. The receptors come from a man between 65 and 85 years old with active or convalescent COVID-19.

This clone showed up just once. The chain is built from TRBV18 and TRBJ1-2, with TRBD1 matching 9 bases. CDR3 size: 14 residues. Per germline, CDR1 KGHSH and CDR2 LQKENI. Trimming at V came to 4 bases and at J to 5 bases, leaving 5 bases not matched to a gene. The CDR3 loop reads CASSLEQGAYGYTF. The CDR3 DNA is TGTGCCAGCTCACTAGAACAGGGGGCATATGGCTACACCTTC.

The chain employs TRBV5-1 and TRBJ1-2; perhaps TRBD1 as D (5 bases). Germline loops: CDR1 SGHRS, CDR2 YFSETQ. The V and J ends lost 0 bases and 8 bases respectively, with 17 bases between them. This CDR3 has 15 residues. CDR3 protein: CASSLAPDTGGGYTF. DNA for the CDR3: TGCGCCAGCAGCTTGGCACCGGATACGGGGGGAGGCTACACCTTC.

The chain couples TRBV2 to TRBJ2-1; TRBD2 matches at 11 bases. The CDR3 has 16 amino acids. Germline CDR1 reads SNHLY; CDR2 reads FYNNEI. Unmatched junction bases numbered 10, after V lost 5 bases and J lost 7 bases. The CDR3 here is CASSIGLAGSGNEQFF. The CDR3 DNA is TGTGCCAGCAGTATCGGACTAGCGGGCTCGGGGAATGAGCAGTTCTTC.

This clone was recorded once. The rearrangement joins TRBV12-5 to TRBJ2-3; TRBD1 matches at 7 bases. V was pared by 6 bases and J by 3 bases, with 6 bases of the junction left unmatched. CDR1 and CDR2 (germline): LGHNT, FRNRAP. The CDR3 totals 14 residues. The CDR3 spells CASGLMTGTDTQYF. DNA for the CDR3: TGTGCTAGTGGACTGATGACAGGGACAGATACGCAGTATTTT.

This chain joins TRBV30 and TRBJ1-6; no definite D call. Germline V gene data show CDR1 as GTSNPN and CDR2 as SVGIG (reference sequence). The V gene lost 7 bases and the J gene lost 10 bases, with 26 bases spanning the gap. CDR3 size: 16 residues. CDR3 sequence: CASSEVGSFGKSPLHF. CDR3 nucleotides: TGTGCCTCCTCAGAAGTGGGCTCGTTCGGCAAATCACCCCTCCACTTT. The whole variable domain, remainder taken from reference TRBV30 and TRBJ1-6, is SQTIHQWPATLVQPVGSPLSLECTVEGTSNPNLYWYRQAAGRGLQLLFYSVGIGQISSEVPQNLSASRPQDRQFILSSKKLLLSDSGFYLCASSEVGSFGKSPLHFGNGTRLTVT.

J is TRBJ2-7 and V is TRBV2; D is perhaps TRBD2 (6 bases). Germline V gene data show CDR1 as SNHLY and CDR2 as FYNNEI. The CDR3 is made up of 14 amino acids. V was pared by 3 bases and J by 7 bases, with 16 bases between. The CDR3 DNA follows: TGTGCCAGCAGTGAGGCCCGGGGCGCGGGGGAGCAGTACTTC. It is translated as CASSEARGAGEQYF.

The chain joins TRBV7-9 to TRBJ2-2; a possible D gene is TRBD2 (6 bases). Per the germline V gene, CDR1 is SEHNR and CDR2 is FQNEAQ (reference sequence). Trimming cost V 3 bases and J 1 base, with 9 bases left between them. This CDR3 spans 15 amino acids. CDR3 nucleotides: TGTGCCAGCAGCTTTGGGGGAGGGAACACCGGGGAGCTGTTTTTT. Residues: CASSFGGGNTGELFF. Supplemented by reference TRBV7-9 and TRBJ2-2, the full variable domain reads DTGVSQNPRHKITKRGQNVTFRCDPISEHNRLYWYRQTLGQGPEFLTYFQNEAQLEKSRLLSDRFSAERPKGSFSTLEIQRTEQGDSAMYLCASSFGGGNTGELFFGEGSRLTVL.

This clone was seen once. The gene calls are TRBV29-1 and TRBJ1-1; D is uncertain. Germline CDR1 and CDR2: SQVTM and ANQGSEA. The CDR3 spans 12 residues. Trimming cost V 5 bases and J 6 bases, with 13 bases left between them. The CDR3 loop is CSVSTGGSEAFF. The CDR3 nucleotides read TGCAGCGTTTCGACGGGAGGTTCTGAAGCTTTCTTT.

V usage is TRBV3-1 (or the pseudogene TRBV3-2) and J usage is TRBJ2-5; tentatively, D is TRBD2 (6 bases). Germline V gene lookup returns CDR1 LGHDT and CDR2 YNNKEL (reference sequence). The V end was cut by 1 base, the J end by 5 bases, with 14 bases between. The length of the CDR3 is 15 residues. The CDR3 DNA reads as TGTGCCAGCAGCCAAGCGGTTGGAGGGCGGGAGACCCAGTACTTC. As protein: CASSQAVGGRETQYF.

The chain has TRBV9 and TRBJ1-1; D might be TRBD1 (5 bases). The ends were cut back, 0 bases at V and 7 bases at J, with 16 bases in the middle. This CDR3 spans 15 amino acids. Germline loops: CDR1 SGDLS, CDR2 YYNGEE. The CDR3 protein is CASSVEDRTGVEAFF. CDR3 bases: TGTGCCAGCAGCGTAGAAGACAGAACAGGTGTTGAAGCTTTCTTT.

The V call is TRBV7-2, the J call TRBJ2-2; 8 bases agree with TRBD2. V shed 10 bases, J shed 0 bases, and the junction held 4 bases outside the gene matches. The CDR3 runs 14 residues. Germline CDR1 reads SGHTA; CDR2 reads FQGNSA. As DNA, the CDR3 is TGTGCCAATCGACTAGCGACGAACACCGGGGAGCTGTTTTTT. It yields the protein CANRLATNTGELFF.

This chain joins TRBV5-3 and TRBJ1-4; 12 bases are shared with TRBD1. TRBV5-3 is classed as an ORF, of uncertain function. This CDR3 is built from 15 residues. V was clipped by 4 bases and J by 13 bases; unmatched bases: 11. The CDR3 protein is CARSKAGTGGLLLFF. The CDR3 DNA reads as TGTGCCAGAAGCAAGGCCGGGACAGGGGGCCTCCTACTGTTTTTT.

V and J are TRBV5-1 and TRBJ2-2, with 12 bases that match TRBD2. The germline V gene encodes CDR1 SGHRS and CDR2 YFSETQ. The CDR3 runs to 16 residues. V was pared by 0 bases and J by 5 bases, with 2 bases of the junction left unmatched. The CDR3 is CASSLELAGGTGELFF. In nucleotides, the CDR3 is TGCGCCAGCAGCTTGGAACTAGCGGGAGGAACCGGGGAGCTGTTTTTT.

The chain employs TRBV11-3 and TRBJ1-2, with D uncertain. This CDR3 comprises 13 residues. CDR1 SGHNT and CDR2 YENEEA come from the germline V gene. V gave up 0 bases and J gave up 14 bases, with 16 bases separating them. In DNA, the CDR3 is TGTGCCAGCAGCTTAGATGCCGAGGGCCCCCTAACCTTC. As protein: CASSLDAEGPLTF.

The chain recombines TRBV19 with TRBJ2-5, with D maybe TRBD1 (6 bases). The V gene lost 3 bases and the J gene lost 5 bases, with 10 bases spanning the gap. This CDR3 contains 13 residues. CDR1 and CDR2 (germline): LNHDA, SQIVND (reference sequence). Here the CDR3 reads CASSIGGGETQYF. In nucleotides, the CDR3 is TGTGCCAGTAGTATTGGGGGCGGCGAGACCCAGTACTTC. The full variable domain, with the rest looked up from reference TRBV19 and TRBJ2-5, is DGGITQSPKYLFRKEGQNVTLSCEQNLNHDAMYWYRQDPGQGLRLIYYSQIVNDFQKGDIAEGYSVSREKKESFPLTVTSAQKNPTAFYLCASSIGGGETQYFGPGTRLLVL.

This chain uses TRBV29-1 with TRBJ1-2, with 7 bases lining up with TRBD1. The CDR3 totals 13 residues. Trimming at V came to 4 bases and at J to 4 bases, leaving 6 bases not matched to a gene. The germline CDR1 and CDR2 sequences are SQVTM and ANQGSEA. CDR3 protein: CSVVDRAGYGYTF. The CDR3 bases are TGCAGCGTTGTTGACAGGGCGGGCTATGGCTACACCTTC.

The rearrangement uses TRBV30 and TRBJ1-2; 10 positions match TRBD1. The germline CDR1 and CDR2 sequences are GTSNPN and SVGIG (reference sequence). The CDR3 consists of 15 residues. The V gene end was trimmed by 5 bases and the J gene end by 5 bases; junction bases not matched to a gene: 11. CDR3 coding DNA: TGTGCCTGGGGCAGCCGGGACAGGGGTGGGTATGGCTACACCTTC. Amino acid sequence: CAWGSRDRGGYGYTF.

This clone was found once. This rearrangement joins TRBV28 to TRBJ1-2, with 8 nucleotides matching TRBD1. This CDR3 contains 15 residues. CDR1 is MDHEN, CDR2 SYDVKM, per germline. V gave up 4 bases and J gave up 5 bases; unmatched junction bases: 9. The CDR3 DNA follows: TGTGCCAGCAGTTCCGTCCGGACAGGGTTGTATGGCTACACCTTC. This gives the protein CASSSVRTGLYGYTF.

The chain combines TRBV7-2 with TRBJ1-5; D gene ambiguous. The CDR3 covers 14 residues. V was clipped by 5 bases and J by 3 bases, with 11 bases between them. Germline V lookup: CDR1 SGHTA, CDR2 FQGNSA. This chain's CDR3 is CASSPRANNQPQHF. The CDR3 DNA sequence: TGTGCCAGCAGCCCTCGCGCAAACAATCAGCCCCAGCATTTT.

This chain connects TRBV23-1 to TRBJ2-7; 9 nucleotides agree with TRBD2. TRBV23-1 falls under the ORF class, with uncertain function. J was trimmed by 6 bases and V by 4 bases; bases with no gene match: 10. The CDR3 is 15 amino acids. The DNA for the CDR3 is TGCGCCAGCAGTCGATCTAGCGGGACGAGAGGCGAGCAGTACTTC. Encoded protein: CASSRSSGTRGEQYF.

In this sample, this clone turned up many times. The rearrangement uses TRBV20-1 and TRBJ2-6; D is unclear. V was clipped by 3 bases and J by 0 bases, with 18 bases between them. CDR3 length: 18 amino acids. Germline CDR1 reads DFQATT; CDR2 reads SNEGSKA (reference sequence). The DNA for the CDR3 is TGCAGTGCTAGTTCCTCCCGCACAGCCTACTCTGGGGCCAACGTCCTGACTTTC. Translation gives CSASSSRTAYSGANVLTF.